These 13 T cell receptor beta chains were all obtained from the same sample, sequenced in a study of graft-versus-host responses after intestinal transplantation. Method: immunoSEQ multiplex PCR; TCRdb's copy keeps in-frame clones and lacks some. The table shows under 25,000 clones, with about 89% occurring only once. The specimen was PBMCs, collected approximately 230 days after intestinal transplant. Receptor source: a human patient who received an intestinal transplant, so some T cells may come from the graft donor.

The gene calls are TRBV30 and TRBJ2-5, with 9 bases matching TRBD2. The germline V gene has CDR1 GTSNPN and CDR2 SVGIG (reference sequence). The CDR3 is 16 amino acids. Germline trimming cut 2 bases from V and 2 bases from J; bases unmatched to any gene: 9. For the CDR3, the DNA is TGTGCCTGGAGTACCTCGGCGGGGGGGACACAAGAGACCCAGTACTTC. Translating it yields CAWSTSAGGTQETQYF.

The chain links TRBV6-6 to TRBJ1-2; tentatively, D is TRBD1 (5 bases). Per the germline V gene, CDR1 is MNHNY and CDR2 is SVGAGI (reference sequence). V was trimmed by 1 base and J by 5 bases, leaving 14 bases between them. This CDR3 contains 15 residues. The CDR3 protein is CASSYYSGVSYGYTF. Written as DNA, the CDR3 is TGTGCCAGCAGTTACTACTCGGGGGTGTCTTATGGCTACACCTTC.

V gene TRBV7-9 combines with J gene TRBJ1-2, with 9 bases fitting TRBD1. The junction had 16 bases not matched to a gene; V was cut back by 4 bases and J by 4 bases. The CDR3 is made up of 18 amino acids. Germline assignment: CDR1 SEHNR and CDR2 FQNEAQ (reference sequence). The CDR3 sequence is CASSYLNRRTGVGYGYTF. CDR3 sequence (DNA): TGTGCCAGCAGCTACCTAAACCGCCGGACAGGGGTTGGCTATGGCTACACCTTC.

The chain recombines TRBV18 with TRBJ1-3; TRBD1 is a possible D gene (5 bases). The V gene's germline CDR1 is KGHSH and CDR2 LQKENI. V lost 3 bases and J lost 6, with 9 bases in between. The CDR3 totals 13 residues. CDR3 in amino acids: CASSPGELNTIYF. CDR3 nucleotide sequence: TGTGCCAGCTCACCGGGGGAGTTAAACACCATATATTTT.

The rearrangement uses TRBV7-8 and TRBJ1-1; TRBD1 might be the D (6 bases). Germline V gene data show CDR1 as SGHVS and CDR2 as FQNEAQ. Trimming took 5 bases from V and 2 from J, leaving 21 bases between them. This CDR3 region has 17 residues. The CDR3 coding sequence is TGTGCCAGCAGCGAGCCGGACAGCTGGTGGGGTAACACTGAAGCTTTCTTT. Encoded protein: CASSEPDSWWGNTEAFF.

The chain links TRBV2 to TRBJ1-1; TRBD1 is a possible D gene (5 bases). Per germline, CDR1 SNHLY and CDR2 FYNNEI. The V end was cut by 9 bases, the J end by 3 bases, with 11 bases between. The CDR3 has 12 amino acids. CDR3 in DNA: TGTGCCAGAGGGACCGATGACACTGAAGCTTTCTTT. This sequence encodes CARGTDDTEAFF. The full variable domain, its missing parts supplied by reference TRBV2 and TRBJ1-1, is EPEVTQTPSHQVTQMGQEVILRCVPISNHLYFYWYRQILGQKVEFLVSFYNNEISEKSEIFDDQFSVERPDGSNFTLKIRSTKLEDSAMYFCARGTDDTEAFFGQGTRLTVV.

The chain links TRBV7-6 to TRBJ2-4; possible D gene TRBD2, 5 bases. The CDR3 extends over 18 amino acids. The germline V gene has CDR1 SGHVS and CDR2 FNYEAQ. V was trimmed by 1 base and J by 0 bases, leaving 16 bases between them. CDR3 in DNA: TGTGCCAGCAGCTTAGAGCGGCAGACTCCTCTAGCCAAAAACATTCAGTACTTC. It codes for CASSLERQTPLAKNIQYF.

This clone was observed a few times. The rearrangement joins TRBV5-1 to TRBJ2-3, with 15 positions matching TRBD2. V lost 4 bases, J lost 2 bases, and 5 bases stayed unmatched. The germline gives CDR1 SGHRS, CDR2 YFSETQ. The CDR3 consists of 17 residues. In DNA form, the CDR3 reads TGCGCCAGCAGCACCGGGACTAGCGGGGGGTACACAGATACGCAGTATTTT. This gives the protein CASSTGTSGGYTDTQYF.

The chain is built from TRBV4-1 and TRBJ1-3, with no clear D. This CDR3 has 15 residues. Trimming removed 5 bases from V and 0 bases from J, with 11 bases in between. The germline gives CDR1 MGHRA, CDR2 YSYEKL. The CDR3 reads CASSSLGLSGNTIYF. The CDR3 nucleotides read TGCGCCAGCAGCTCCCTAGGGCTCTCTGGAAACACCATATATTTT.

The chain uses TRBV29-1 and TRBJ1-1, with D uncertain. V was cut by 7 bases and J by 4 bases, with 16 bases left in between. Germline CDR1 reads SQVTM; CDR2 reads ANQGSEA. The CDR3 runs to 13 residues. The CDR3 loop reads CSAGSGGSTEAFF. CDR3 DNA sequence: TGCAGCGCTGGGTCCGGAGGGAGCACTGAAGCTTTCTTT.

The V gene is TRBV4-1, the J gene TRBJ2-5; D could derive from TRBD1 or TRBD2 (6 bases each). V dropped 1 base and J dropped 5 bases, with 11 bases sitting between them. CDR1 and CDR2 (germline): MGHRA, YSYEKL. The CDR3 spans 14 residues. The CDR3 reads CASSQVGGSETQYF. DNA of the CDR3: TGCGCCAGCAGCCAAGTGGGGGGCAGCGAGACCCAGTACTTC.

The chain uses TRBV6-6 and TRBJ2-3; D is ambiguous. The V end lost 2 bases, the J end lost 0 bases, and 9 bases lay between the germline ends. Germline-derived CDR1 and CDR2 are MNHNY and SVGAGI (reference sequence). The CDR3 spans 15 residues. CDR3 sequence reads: CASSYAHPSTDTQYF. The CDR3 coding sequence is TGTGCCAGCAGTTACGCTCACCCGAGCACAGATACGCAGTATTTT.

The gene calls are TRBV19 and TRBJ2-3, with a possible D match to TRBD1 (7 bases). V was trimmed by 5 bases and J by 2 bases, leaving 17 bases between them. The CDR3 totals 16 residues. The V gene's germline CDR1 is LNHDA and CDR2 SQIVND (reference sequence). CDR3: CASSLRRDSFTDTQYF. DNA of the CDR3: TGTGCCAGTAGTCTCCGGAGGGACAGCTTCACAGATACGCAGTATTTT.